This entry lists 7 T cell receptor beta chains sequenced from one sample in a study of T cells after yellow fever vaccination. One entry per CDR3 protein results from TCRdb running MiXCR on the 5' RACE reads. The table records about 630,000 distinct CDR3 sequences, roughly an eighth of them present only once. Sample: PBMCs, taken on the day of the yellow fever booster vaccination. These TCRs come from a young man who received the YFV17D yellow fever vaccine.

V is TRBV15 and J is TRBJ2-2; tentative D call: TRBD1 (5 bases). Looked up from germline, CDR1 is LNHNV and CDR2 is YYDKDF (reference sequence). The CDR3 has 15 amino acids. V was shortened by 3 bases and J by 4 bases, with 12 bases between the two germline ends. This chain's CDR3 is CATSRALQGTGELFF. The CDR3 DNA reads TGTGCCACCAGCAGGGCGCTTCAGGGCACCGGGGAGCTGTTTTTT.

This clonotype has ten or more counts. The CDR3 DNA sequence: TGTGCCAGCTCACCACCGGGACGGATTCAAGAGACCCAGTACTTC. Protein: CASSPPGRIQETQYF. The chain employs TRBV18 and TRBJ2-5; the D gene could be TRBD1 or TRBD2 (5 bases each). Per germline, CDR1 KGHSH and CDR2 LQKENI. Between the trimmed V and J ends, which lost 0 bases and 2 bases, there was a span of 10 bases. This CDR3 is 15 amino acids long.

The chain is built from TRBV28 and TRBJ1-4, with 8 bases fitting TRBD1. The V gene end was trimmed by 4 bases and the J gene end by 16 bases; junction bases not matched to a gene: 11. Germline V lookup: CDR1 MDHEN, CDR2 SYDVKM. The CDR3 runs 13 residues. Here the CDR3 reads CASSWGRDRNPFF. The CDR3 DNA follows: TGTGCCAGCAGTTGGGGCCGGGACAGGAACCCGTTTTTT.

Only a few counts were recorded for this clonotype. The rearrangement joins TRBV20-1 to TRBJ2-3; D is perhaps TRBD2 (6 bases). Germline CDR1 is DFQATT and CDR2 is SNEGSKA (reference sequence). Trimming stripped 5 bases from V and 2 bases from J, with 17 bases between. The CDR3 is 15 amino acids. CDR3 in amino acids: CSALRVSSATDTQYF. The DNA for the CDR3 is TGCAGTGCTCTTAGAGTGTCTAGCGCCACAGATACGCAGTATTTT.

This sequence joins TRBV14 and TRBJ2-1, with 7 bases lining up with TRBD2. The germline V gene encodes CDR1 SGHDN and CDR2 FVKESK. V trimming: 3 bases; J trimming: 10 bases; junction bases outside the gene matches: 21. The CDR3 sequence is 18 residues long. CDR3 in DNA: TGTGCCAGCAGCCATTTGGGCTCGGCGGGAGTACTCTACGGCGAGCAGTTCTTC. The encoded protein is CASSHLGSAGVLYGEQFF.

J is TRBJ2-2 and V is TRBV7-6, with TRBD2 matching 7 bases. CDR3 length: 18 amino acids. Per germline, CDR1 SGHVS and CDR2 FNYEAQ. Trimming removed 5 bases from V and 4 bases from J; junction bases left unmatched: 16. The CDR3 region is CASSPFNAGDVSTGELFF. In nucleotides, the CDR3 is TGTGCCAGCAGCCCCTTTAATGCGGGAGACGTGAGCACCGGGGAGCTGTTTTTT.

The V gene is TRBV18, the J gene TRBJ1-1; D uncertain. This CDR3 has 13 residues. The V gene lost 3 bases and the J gene lost 3 bases, with 8 bases spanning the gap. Germline CDR1 is KGHSH and CDR2 is LQKENI. The chain's CDR3 is CASSPRSDTEAFF. CDR3 nucleotides: TGTGCCAGCTCACCCCGTAGCGACACTGAAGCTTTCTTT.